The T cell receptor beta chain under discussion was sequenced for a study of human T cells and chemical hapten exposure. In the study overall: Weekly scalp doses of diphenylcyclopropenone were given to patients during the roughly 25-week study. Study-level points and caveats: Healthy individuals' immune responses may differ from those of donors, who had alopecia. Patch test score was positively correlated with the counts of TCRs that had expanded at PT1.

The germline CDR1 and CDR2 sequences are DFQATT and SNEGSKA (reference sequence). The CDR3 is 12 residues long. Trimming removed 6 bases from V and 2 bases from J, with 8 bases in between. Time point indicated: pre-sensitization, week 0. Documented treatment: therapeutic diphenylcyclopropenone sensitization with weekly scalp DPC. For the library, individual cDNA molecules each received unique molecular identifiers. MiXCR, applied by TCRdb to the RACE reads, yields one record per CDR3 protein. There are under 300,000 distinct CDR3 sequences in the sample; approximately 7.5% occur only once, and 0.9% to 1.5% lies in the top ten. This clonotype was seen a few times. Its antigen is not known.

This sequence was found in a man between 18 and 29 years old with alopecia areata. Some clones in this sample may be carry-over from other donors' samples. The chain has TRBV20-1 and TRBJ1-5, with unresolved D. The source was whole blood, collected in connection with sensitization to the hapten diphenylcyclopropenone (DPC). CDR3 protein: CSAHVGNQPQHF. The CDR3, as DNA: TGCAGTGCCCACGTTGGCAATCAGCCCCAGCATTTT.